This is a list of T cell receptor beta chains from one sample in a study of shared clonotypes between healthy human individuals. Generated by immunoSEQ multiplex PCR, the TCRdb table keeps only in-frame clones and is missing some. Here the sample spans 850,000 to 1,200,000 clones, approximately 72% being singletons. The sequenced sample was memory CD4+ T cells sorted from blood. These receptors were taken from a man between 18 and 35 years old in good health. Each CDR3 is given with its conserved first and last residue. Each record gives: clone size, V gene, J gene, D gene, CDR3 DNA, CDR3 protein. The D gene is left open where the match is weak. Clone size is not always given. Where it is, it says once, few, many or a class for expanded clones.

few	TRBV28	TRBJ1-1	NA	TGTGCCAGCAGTTTGAGGAGGGACACTGAAGCTTTCTTT	CASSLRRDTEAFF
NA	TRBV2	TRBJ2-2	NA	TGTGCCAGCAGTGTGGGGACGGTCGGGGAGCTGTTTTTT	CASSVGTVGELFF
NA	TRBV19	TRBJ1-2	NA	TGTGCCACCTCCAGGGACGCCTATGGCTACACCTTC	CATSRDAYGYTF
NA	TRBV11-2	TRBJ2-1	NA	TGTGCCAGCAGTAAACGGACAGCAAACAATGAGCAGTTCTTC	CASSKRTANNEQFF
many	TRBV7-6	TRBJ1-3	NA	TGTGCCAGCAGCTTAGGGACAGCCTCTGGAAACACCATATATTTT	CASSLGTASGNTIYF
once	TRBV6-1	TRBJ2-3	TRBD2	TGTGCCAGCAGTGAAGGGACTAGCGGGAGTTGGACAGATACGCAGTATTTT	CASSEGTSGSWTDTQYF
few	TRBV5-1	TRBJ2-3	TRBD2	TGCGCCAGCAGTTCCCTAGCGGGAGCCGTAGATACGCAGTATTTT	CASSSLAGAVDTQYF
NA	TRBV23-1	TRBJ2-7	NA	TGCGCCAGCAGTCAACCTCCAGGGAGGTACGAGCAGTACTTC	CASSQPPGRYEQYF
NA	TRBV10-1	TRBJ2-2	NA	TGCGCCAGCAGTGAGTCGAAGGGGAACACCGGGGAGCTGTTTTTT	CASSESKGNTGELFF
NA	TRBV7-2	TRBJ2-6	TRBD1	TGTGCCAGCAGACAGGGGGATTACTCTGGGGCCAACGTCCTGACTTTC	CASRQGDYSGANVLTF
NA	TRBV7-9	TRBJ2-7	NA	TGTGCCAGCAGCTCCGAATTATACGAGCAGTACTTC	CASSSELYEQYF
NA	TRBV7-2	TRBJ2-2	NA	TGTGCCAGCAGCTTATCAAGCGCCACCGGGGAGCTGTTTTTT	CASSLSSATGELFF
NA	TRBV6-1	TRBJ2-7	NA	TGTGCCAGCAGCAGCGGCGGACGACCTACGAAGCAGTACTTC	CASSSGGRPTKQYF
few	TRBV2	TRBJ2-7	TRBD1	TGTGCCAGCAGTGTGGGGACAGAAAAGCAGTACTTC	CASSVGTEKQYF
NA	TRBV5-1	TRBJ1-1	TRBD1	TGCGCCAGCAGGTCACAGGGGGTTTTGAACACTGAAGCTTTCTTT	CASRSQGVLNTEAFF
NA	TRBV9	TRBJ2-5	TRBD2	TGTGCCAGCAGCGGGGGACTAGCGGCCAAAGAGACCCAGTACTTC	CASSGGLAAKETQYF
few	TRBV5-1	TRBJ2-7	NA	TGCGCCAGCAGCCCAGGGACGTCGACCTACGAGCAGTACTTC	CASSPGTSTYEQYF
NA	TRBV6-5	TRBJ2-5	NA	TGTGCCAGCAGTTTGCGGGGACAAGAGACCCAGTACTTC	CASSLRGQETQYF
NA	TRBV30	TRBJ1-1	TRBD1	TGTGCCTGGAACAGGGGATGGAACACTGAAGCTTTCTTT	CAWNRGWNTEAFF
NA	TRBV30	TRBJ1-6	TRBD1	TGTGCCTGGAGGTTCGGGATCGGACAGGGAAGTTCACCCCTCCACTTT	CAWRFGIGQGSSPLHF
NA	TRBV11-2	TRBJ2-1	NA	TGTGCCAGCAGCTTTGCGTCTACCAATGAGCAGTTCTTC	CASSFASTNEQFF
many	TRBV29-1	TRBJ2-5	NA	TGCAGCGTTGGTGAGGGAGAGACCCAGTACTTC	CSVGEGETQYF
few	TRBV29-1	TRBJ2-1	NA	TGCAGCGTTGGGACGCCCAGGCCGGGGAGCTACAATGAGCAGTTCTTC	CSVGTPRPGSYNEQFF
NA	TRBV9	TRBJ2-2	TRBD2	TGTGCCAGCAGCGTAAGCGGGAGGCCCAACACCGGGGAGCTGTTTTTT	CASSVSGRPNTGELFF
NA	TRBV30	TRBJ2-3	NA	TGTGCCTGGGGCCGGCGTGGACTCAAACAAGATATCACTAGCACAGATACGCAGTATTTT	CAWGRRGLKQDITSTDTQYF